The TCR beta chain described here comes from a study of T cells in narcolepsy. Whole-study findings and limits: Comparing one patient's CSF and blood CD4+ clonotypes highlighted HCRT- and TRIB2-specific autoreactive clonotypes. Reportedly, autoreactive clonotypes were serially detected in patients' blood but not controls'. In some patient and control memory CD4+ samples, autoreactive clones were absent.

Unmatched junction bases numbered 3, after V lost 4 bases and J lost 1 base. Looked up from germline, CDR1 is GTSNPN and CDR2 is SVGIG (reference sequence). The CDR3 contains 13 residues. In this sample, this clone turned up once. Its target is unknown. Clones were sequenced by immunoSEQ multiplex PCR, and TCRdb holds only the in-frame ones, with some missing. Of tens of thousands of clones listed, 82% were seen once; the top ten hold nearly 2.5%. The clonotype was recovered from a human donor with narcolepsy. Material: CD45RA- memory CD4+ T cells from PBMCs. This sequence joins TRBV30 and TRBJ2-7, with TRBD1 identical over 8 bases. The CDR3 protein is CAWTRTGSYEQYF. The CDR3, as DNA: TGTGCCTGGACCCGGACAGGGTCCTACGAGCAGTACTTC. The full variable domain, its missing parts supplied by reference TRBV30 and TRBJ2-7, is SQTIHQWPATLVQPVGSPLSLECTVEGTSNPNLYWYRQAAGRGLQLLFYSVGIGQISSEVPQNLSASRPQDRQFILSSKKLLLSDSGFYLCAWTRTGSYEQYFGPGTRLTVT.